These 27 T cell receptor beta chains share one sample of origin, sequenced in a study of blood T cell repertoires in COVID-19. The protocol was immunoSEQ multiplex PCR, while the TCRdb copy is restricted to in-frame clones and leaves out a portion. The profile shows 500,000 or so clones, about nine tenths of them singletons. Sequencing used PBMCs or T cells enriched from blood (not recorded which). Receptors were obtained from a woman between 18 and 30 years old who had recovered from COVID-19.

This chain uses TRBV12-3 or TRBV12-4 with TRBJ1-2, with a tentative D call TRBD1 (5 bases). The CDR3 is 11 amino acids. V was clipped by 6 bases and J by 9 bases, with 11 bases between them. The CDR3 loop is CASSWGGSYTF. The CDR3 DNA reads as TGTGCCAGCAGCTGGGGGGGGAGCTACACCTTC.

This chain joins TRBV19 and TRBJ2-5; D uncertain. The V gene's germline CDR1 is LNHDA and CDR2 SQIVND (reference sequence). This CDR3 is 14 amino acids long. V was pared by 3 bases and J by 5 bases, with 13 bases between. In DNA, the CDR3 is TGTGCCAGTAGTATTTTCGGGTTTCGGGAGACCCAGTACTTC. It encodes CASSIFGFRETQYF.

In its sample, this clone was seen a few times. The chain has TRBV6-4 and TRBJ2-5, with 9 bases aligning to TRBD1. The CDR3 has 15 residues. Trimming at V came to 6 bases and at J to 5 bases, leaving 10 bases not matched to a gene. The germline V gene encodes CDR1 MRHNA and CDR2 SNTAGT. CDR3: CASSLGQGQGETQYF. CDR3 sequence (DNA): TGTGCCAGCAGCCTAGGACAGGGGCAGGGGGAGACCCAGTACTTC.

A few counts support this clone. The V and J genes are TRBV5-3 and TRBJ1-1, with D hard to call. TRBV5-3 is an open reading frame, and its role is uncertain. The CDR3 extends over 14 amino acids. V was pared by 4 bases and J by 4 bases, with 14 bases between. The CDR3 here is CARSQCKGGTEAFF. CDR3 bases: TGTGCCAGAAGCCAATGTAAGGGAGGCACTGAAGCTTTCTTT.

The DNA for the CDR3 is TGTGCCTGGAGTGTACTGAAAAACAGGGGGCCCGTACATGAGCAGTTCTTC. It translates to CAWSVLKNRGPVHEQFF. The V call is TRBV30, the J call TRBJ2-1; 9 bases match TRBD1. V lost 0 bases and J lost 8; bases outside the gene matches: 14. Per germline, CDR1 GTSNPN and CDR2 SVGIG (reference sequence). The CDR3 length is 17 residues.

This rearrangement joins TRBV3-1 (or the pseudogene TRBV3-2) to TRBJ1-1; D is perhaps TRBD1 (5 bases). CDR3 size: 16 residues. Germline loops: CDR1 LGHDT, CDR2 YNNKEL (reference sequence). The V and J ends lost 4 bases and 2 bases respectively, with 17 bases between them. CDR3 protein: CASSPGYLRSNTEAFF. CDR3 sequence (DNA): TGTGCCAGCAGCCCAGGGTACCTTAGGAGTAACACTGAAGCTTTCTTT.

This clone occurred once. This chain links TRBV9 with TRBJ2-5; 7 nucleotides line up with TRBD2. V lost 0 bases, J lost 3 bases, and 8 bases stayed unmatched. Germline loops: CDR1 SGDLS, CDR2 YYNGEE. The CDR3 spans 16 residues. The CDR3 bases are TGTGCCAGCAGCGTAGAGGCTAGCGGAAACGAAGAGACCCAGTACTTC. This sequence encodes CASSVEASGNEETQYF.

The chain links TRBV4-1 to TRBJ1-2; 8 positions agree with TRBD1. This CDR3 is 14 amino acids long. The J segment lost 8 bases and the V segment lost 0 bases, leaving 5 bases of the junction unmatched. Per germline, CDR1 MGHRA and CDR2 YSYEKL. The DNA for the CDR3 is TGCGCCAGCAGCCAAGAGGACAGGGCGAAGGGCTACACCTTC. It translates to CASSQEDRAKGYTF.

V usage is TRBV5-8 and J usage is TRBJ2-7; perhaps TRBD1 as D (8 bases). The germline gives CDR1 SGHTS, CDR2 YDEGEE. The germline V and J ends were trimmed by 2 bases and 0 bases, with 15 bases remaining between them. The CDR3 is made up of 16 amino acids. The CDR3 loop reads CASSFLTGDYSYEQYF. The CDR3 DNA reads TGTGCCAGCAGCTTCCTGACAGGGGACTACTCCTACGAGCAGTACTTC.

The rearrangement uses TRBV5-1 and TRBJ1-2; TRBD1 aligns across 9 bases. From germline, CDR1 is SGHRS and CDR2 YFSETQ. The ends lost 3 bases at V and 6 bases at J; junction bases unmatched: 9. The CDR3 spans 15 residues. CDR3 amino acids: CASSSLPGQGNGYTF. The CDR3 nucleotides read TGCGCCAGCAGCTCTTTACCGGGACAGGGAAATGGCTACACCTTC.

The V gene is TRBV9, the J gene TRBJ2-1, with 15 nucleotides matching TRBD2. Trimming at V came to 0 bases and at J to 4 bases, leaving 11 bases not matched to a gene. Germline V CDR1 and CDR2: SGDLS, YYNGEE. The length of the CDR3 is 20 residues. CDR3 nucleotides: TGTGCCAGCAGCGTAGGACCCGGGACTAGCGGGGGGATAATATACAATGAGCAGTTCTTC. This sequence encodes CASSVGPGTSGGIIYNEQFF.

The rearrangement links TRBV7-2 to TRBJ1-3; 7 bases align to TRBD1. The V gene's germline CDR1 is SGHTA and CDR2 FQGNSA. CDR3 size: 14 residues. J gave up 0 bases and V 5 bases, and 1 base lay outside the gene matches. The CDR3 DNA reads TGTGCCAGCAGCCGGGACAGCTCTGGAAACACCATATATTTT. Its protein is CASSRDSSGNTIYF.

The genes are TRBV6-5 and TRBJ1-1; TRBD1 might be the D (5 bases). CDR3 length: 15 residues. V dropped 7 bases and J dropped 4 bases, with 19 bases sitting between them. Germline V lookup: CDR1 MNHEY, CDR2 SVGAGI. CDR3 sequence reads: CASNLGGDLFTEAFF. The DNA of the CDR3 is TGTGCCAGCAACCTAGGAGGGGATCTCTTCACTGAAGCTTTCTTT.

J is TRBJ1-2 and V is TRBV5-6, with D tentatively TRBD1 (5 bases). Germline CDR1 SGHDT, CDR2 YYEEEE. This CDR3 has 13 residues. V gave up 5 bases and J gave up 8 bases, with 16 bases separating them. The DNA for the CDR3 is TGTGCCAGCAGTACGGACACCCTCGGGGGCTACACCTTC. Amino acids: CASSTDTLGGYTF.

The chain employs TRBV18 and TRBJ2-1, with D possibly matching TRBD2 (6 bases). The CDR3 runs to 17 residues. V dropped 4 bases and J dropped 9 bases, with 25 bases sitting between them. Germline V gene data show CDR1 as KGHSH and CDR2 as LQKENI. The CDR3 loop is CASSQEQAGPAGGEQFF. The CDR3 region has the DNA TGTGCCAGCTCACAGGAACAAGCGGGTCCTGCTGGCGGTGAGCAGTTCTTC.

J is TRBJ2-1 and V is TRBV19; 8 bases align to TRBD1. Trimming took 5 bases from V and 10 from J; bases not matched to a gene: 7. CDR3 size: 13 residues. Germline-derived CDR1 and CDR2 are LNHDA and SQIVND (reference sequence). As DNA, the CDR3 is TGTGCCAGTAGTTGGGCAGGGGGCGGCGAGCAGTTCTTC. It codes for CASSWAGGGEQFF.

The CDR3 here is CASSQKSQGGYEQYF. The CDR3 nucleotides are TGTGCCAGCAGCCAAAAATCGCAGGGGGGATACGAGCAGTACTTC. This chain joins TRBV3-1 (or the pseudogene TRBV3-2) and TRBJ2-7, with D possibly TRBD1 on 7 matching bases. Germline CDR1 is LGHDT and CDR2 is YNNKEL (reference sequence). The germline V and J ends were trimmed by 2 bases and 4 bases, with 15 bases remaining between them. CDR3 size: 15 residues.

The V gene is TRBV10-1, the J gene TRBJ2-2, with D possibly TRBD1 on 6 matching bases. Trimming took off 7 bases at V and 3 bases at J, with 6 bases between the two ends. Germline CDR1 and CDR2: WNHNN and SYGVQD (reference sequence). The CDR3 covers 12 residues. DNA of the CDR3: TGCGCCAGCAAGGGGGACACCGGGGAGCTGTTTTTT. Its protein product is CASKGDTGELFF.

V and J are TRBV5-1 and TRBJ1-4; TRBD1 aligns across 12 bases. The CDR3 sequence is 16 residues long. Germline trimming cut 4 bases from V and 8 bases from J; bases unmatched to any gene: 9. Germline V CDR1 and CDR2: SGHRS, YFSETQ. The CDR3 nucleotides are TGCGCCAGCAGCATAAGGGACAGGGGGCGGGAAGAAAAACTGTTTTTT. Its translation: CASSIRDRGREEKLFF.

The chain employs TRBV7-2 and TRBJ1-2; 12 nucleotides match TRBD1. The CDR3 consists of 14 residues. The germline V gene has CDR1 SGHTA and CDR2 FQGNSA. V trimming: 1 base; J trimming: 7 bases; junction bases outside the gene matches: 1. CDR3 sequence (DNA): TGTGCCAGCAGCTTAGGGGGACAGGGGGCTGGCTACACCTTC. The encoded protein is CASSLGGQGAGYTF.

This chain joins TRBV7-8 and TRBJ1-5; a possible D gene is TRBD1 (6 bases). The CDR3 covers 14 residues. The V gene lost 4 bases and the J gene lost 3 bases, with 10 bases spanning the gap. Germline CDR1 is SGHVS and CDR2 is FQNEAQ. The CDR3 loop reads CASSSTGYNQPQHF. The DNA of the CDR3 is TGTGCCAGCAGCTCAACAGGGTACAATCAGCCCCAGCATTTT.

This rearrangement joins TRBV4-1 to TRBJ2-1; the match to TRBD1 covers 7 bases. CDR1 is MGHRA, CDR2 YSYEKL, per germline. The CDR3 sequence is 17 residues long. With V trimmed by 3 bases and J by 3 bases, 11 bases remained unmatched. The CDR3 region is CASSQAYSGTDYNEQFF. The DNA of the CDR3 is TGCGCCAGCAGCCAGGCGTATTCCGGGACAGACTACAATGAGCAGTTCTTC.

The V gene is TRBV5-8, the J gene TRBJ1-5, with 7 bases identical to TRBD1. Germline assignment: CDR1 SGHTS and CDR2 YDEGEE. J gave up 0 bases and V 5 bases, and 5 bases lay outside the gene matches. The CDR3 has 15 residues. CDR3 in DNA: TGTGCCAGCAGGTCGGGACAGTTTAGCAATCAGCCCCAGCATTTT. This encodes CASRSGQFSNQPQHF.

The chain is built from TRBV4-1 and TRBJ2-3, with D possibly TRBD2 on 7 matching bases. The CDR3 spans 16 residues. Germline CDR1 and CDR2: MGHRA and YSYEKL. V was cut by 4 bases and J by 2 bases, with 16 bases left in between. The CDR3 protein is CASSLFAGAPTDTQYF. The CDR3 DNA follows: TGCGCCAGCAGCCTTTTCGCGGGGGCCCCCACAGATACGCAGTATTTT.

This clone has a handful of counts. The genes are TRBV11-2 and TRBJ1-2; a weak D match, TRBD1 (5 bases). V was trimmed by 8 bases and J by 4 bases, leaving 8 bases between them. Germline values: CDR1 SGHAT, CDR2 FQNNGV. The CDR3 is made up of 11 amino acids. The CDR3 reads CASGGVYGYTF. The CDR3 DNA sequence: TGTGCCAGCGGGGGGGTCTATGGCTACACCTTC. The full variable domain, with the rest looked up from reference TRBV11-2 and TRBJ1-2, is EAGVAQSPRYKIIEKRQSVAFWCNPISGHATLYWYQQILGQGPKLLIQFQNNGVVDDSQLPKDRFSAERLKGVDSTLKIQPAKLEDSAVYLCASGGVYGYTFGSGTRLTVV.

This clone was observed once. The chain joins TRBV7-9 to TRBJ1-2, with TRBD1 as a possible D gene (5 bases). CDR3 length equals 13 residues. V shed 3 bases and J shed 1 base, with 6 bases lying between them. Germline V gives CDR1 SEHNR, CDR2 FQNEAQ (reference sequence). CDR3 bases: TGTGCCAGCAGCTTGACAGTTAACTATGGCTACACCTTC. Its translation: CASSLTVNYGYTF. Full variable domain (missing parts from reference TRBV7-9 and TRBJ1-2): DTGVSQNPRHKITKRGQNVTFRCDPISEHNRLYWYRQTLGQGPEFLTYFQNEAQLEKSRLLSDRFSAERPKGSFSTLEIQRTEQGDSAMYLCASSLTVNYGYTFGSGTRLTVV.

The chain links TRBV27 to TRBJ2-1; D possibly corresponds to TRBD1 (6 bases). Trimming took off 6 bases at V and 6 bases at J, with 21 bases between the two ends. This CDR3 contains 16 residues. The V gene's germline CDR1 is MNHEY and CDR2 SMNVEV (reference sequence). CDR3 nucleotides: TGTGCCAGCAGCCCCCTCGGGACATCAAAGGCCAATGAGCAGTTCTTC. Protein product: CASSPLGTSKANEQFF.